Included here is one T cell receptor (beta chain) sequence, with context. These data are taken from a study of blood T cell repertoires in COVID-19. In the study overall: The United States, Italy and Spain supplied acute and convalescent COVID-19 samples. PBMCs, B-cell-depleted T cells, or T cells provided the cDNA or gDNA that made up the material.

Per the germline V gene, CDR1 is MNHEY and CDR2 is SMNVEV (reference sequence). The V gene lost 5 bases and the J gene lost 2 bases, with 13 bases spanning the gap. The CDR3 contains 14 residues. Original analysis: Using reference gene primer amplification, nucleated cell counts were estimated. Using immunoSEQ multiplex PCR, the repertoire was profiled, and TCRdb retains in-frame clones only, with some absent. D and trimming were read from the DNA, whereas the V and J calls and clone size are those reported in that table. The data show tens of thousands of clones, around 89% seen once. The sample consisted of peripheral blood. The sequence was collected from a man aged 60 to 75 with acute or convalescent COVID-19. The chain joins TRBV27 to TRBJ2-7; D might be TRBD2 (5 bases). CDR3 sequence (DNA): TGTGCCAGCAGTAGGGCGAGGGCAACCTACGAGCAGTACTTC. Protein sequence: CASSRARATYEQYF.